Listed below are T cell receptor beta chains from one sample, sequenced in a study of blood T cell repertoires in COVID-19. Data came from immunoSEQ multiplex PCR; TCRdb stores just in-frame clones and leaves some out. The sample has roughly 290,000 clones, 87% seen once; the top ten hold 6%. Sequencing was performed on PBMCs or T cells enriched from blood (not recorded which). The receptors stem from a woman in her thirties or forties who had recovered from COVID-19. The CDR3 runs from the conserved cysteine through the conserved F or W. D genes are given only for firm matches. Size is omitted from some rows. Given values are once, few, many or a class for expanded clones.

len,j_gene,abundance,v_gene,d_gene,CDR3nt,CDR3aa
14,TRBJ1-1,-,TRBV7-9,-,TGTGCCAGCAGCGAACAACAGGCAGCTGATGAAGCTTTCTTT,CASSEQQAADEAFF
16,TRBJ1-3,-,TRBV3-1/TRBV3-2,-,TGTGCCAGCAGCCAAGGCGGGGGGGGTGCTGGAAACACCATATATTTT,CASSQGGGGAGNTIYF
13,TRBJ1-1,-,TRBV12-3/TRBV12-4,-,TGTGCCAGCAGTTTAAACAGGAACACTGAAGCTTTCTTT,CASSLNRNTEAFF
12,TRBJ1-4,-,TRBV20-1,-,TGCAGTGCTAGTGCCTTTAATGAAAAACTGTTTTTT,CSASAFNEKLFF
18,TRBJ2-2,-,TRBV7-2,TRBD2,TGTGCCAGCAGCTCCGGGACTAGCGGGATTTCGAGCACCGGGGAGCTGTTTTTT,CASSSGTSGISSTGELFF
10,TRBJ2-3,-,TRBV28,-,TGTGCCACAGATGGAGATACGCAGTATTTT,CATDGDTQYF
15,TRBJ1-2,-,TRBV6-2/TRBV6-3,-,TGTGCCAGCAGCCCTAGAGGAGGGGTTAACTATGGCTACACCTTC,CASSPRGGVNYGYTF
17,TRBJ2-7,once,TRBV28,-,TGTGCCAGCAGTTCGGCGGATAACAGGGGGGGGTTTAGGGAGCAGTACTTC,CASSSADNRGGFREQYF
15,TRBJ2-1,-,TRBV9,-,TGTGCCAGCAGCCCCTCGGGAGATCCCTACAATGAGCAGTTCTTC,CASSPSGDPYNEQFF
14,TRBJ2-1,-,TRBV27,-,TGTGCCACCCGCCAGGACTCAGTGTACAATGAGCAGTTCTTC,CATRQDSVYNEQFF
15,TRBJ2-6,-,TRBV18,-,TGTGCCAGCTCACCTAGTCCTTCTGGGGCCAACGTCCTGACTTTC,CASSPSPSGANVLTF
14,TRBJ1-5,-,TRBV27,-,TGTGCCAGCAGTTTGAGGGCAGGCAATCAGCCCCAGCATTTT,CASSLRAGNQPQHF
15,TRBJ2-1,-,TRBV2,TRBD2,TGTGCCAGCAGCATGGCAGCGGGAGCCTACAATGAGCAGTTCTTC,CASSMAAGAYNEQFF
18,TRBJ1-1,-,TRBV7-9,TRBD1,TGTGCCAGCAGCTTAGGACGCGGGGGACAGGGGAAGAACACTGAAGCTTTCTTT,CASSLGRGGQGKNTEAFF
11,TRBJ1-4,-,TRBV20-1,TRBD1,TGCAGAGGGGGCAGTAATGAAAAACTGTTTTTT,CRGGSNEKLFF
16,TRBJ2-1,-,TRBV11-2,TRBD2,TGTGCCAGCAGAGATAGCGGGAGGGTCTCCTACAATGAGCAGTTCTTC,CASRDSGRVSYNEQFF
18,TRBJ2-2,-,TRBV4-1,TRBD2,TGCGCCAGCAGCCAATTGTTTAGCGGGAGCACGGCCACCGGGGAGCTGTTTTTT,CASSQLFSGSTATGELFF
14,TRBJ1-4,-,TRBV10-3,-,TGTGCCATCAGTGAAGGGGGTGCTAATGAAAAACTGTTTTTT,CAISEGGANEKLFF
14,TRBJ2-3,once,TRBV27,TRBD2,TGTGCCAGCAGTTTAGCGGGAGCGGGTTATACGCAGTATTTT,CASSLAGAGYTQYF
13,TRBJ2-7,-,TRBV6-1,-,TGTGCCAGCAGTGAACACAGGGTCCACGAGCAGTACTTC,CASSEHRVHEQYF
16,TRBJ2-5,-,TRBV9,TRBD2,TGTGCCAGCAGCCCAAATGGACTAGCGGGGAGTGAGACCCAGTACTTC,CASSPNGLAGSETQYF
15,TRBJ2-1,-,TRBV5-1,-,TGCGCCAGCAGCTTGGTAGGGGAGGCCCACAATGAGCAGTTCTTC,CASSLVGEAHNEQFF
14,TRBJ2-5,-,TRBV7-2,TRBD1,TGTGCCAGCAGCTTGACAGGGGGCTGGGAGACCCAGTACTTC,CASSLTGGWETQYF
14,TRBJ2-7,-,TRBV28,TRBD2,TGTGCCAGCGGACTAGAGGAGCGGGTGCGGGAGCAGTACTTC,CASGLEERVREQYF
11,TRBJ2-7,-,TRBV19,-,TGTGCCAGTGGGTTACCGGGACACCTGTACTTC,CASGLPGHLYF
14,TRBJ1-1,-,TRBV28,-,TGTGCCAGCTTAGCGGGGGGCGGGGGCGCTGAAGCTTTCTTT,CASLAGGGGAEAFF
11,TRBJ1-1,-,TRBV28,-,TGTGCGTCCGGCGGGGGCAGGGATGCTTTCTTT,CASGGGRDAFF
16,TRBJ2-3,-,TRBV19,TRBD1,TGTGCCAGTAGAAATCCCGGGACAGGGGGCACAGATACGCAGTATTTT,CASRNPGTGGTDTQYF
13,TRBJ1-5,-,TRBV7-8,-,TGTGCCAGCAGCCAAACAGTGCGTCAGCCCCAGCATTTT,CASSQTVRQPQHF